These 22 T cell receptor beta chains were sequenced from one sample in a study of brain T cells in children with intractable seizures. Some clones are missing from TCRdb's copy, which holds only in-frame ones; the method was immunoSEQ multiplex PCR. The data hold 110,000 or so clones, with under 95% observed a single time. Source: peripheral blood, taken at surgery. These receptors were taken from a boy under two years old with hemimegalencephaly and intractable seizures.

The J gene is TRBJ1-1, the V gene TRBV5-4; possibly TRBD1 for D (6 bases). CDR1 is SGHNT, CDR2 YYREEE, per germline (reference sequence). Between the trimmed V and J ends, which lost 2 bases and 4 bases, there was a span of 9 bases. CDR3 length: 13 residues. The CDR3 reads CASSFGQSTEAFF. CDR3 nucleotides: TGTGCCAGCAGCTTCGGACAGAGCACTGAAGCTTTCTTT.

The chain combines TRBV10-3 with TRBJ1-1; D is ambiguous. CDR1 and CDR2 from the germline V gene are ENHRY and SYGVKD. Trimming cost V 11 bases and J 1 base, with 14 bases left between them. The length of the CDR3 is 13 residues. In DNA form, the CDR3 reads TGTGCCGTCAAGCGGGTGGGGAACACTGAAGCTTTCTTT. Translated: CAVKRVGNTEAFF.

The chain links TRBV28 to TRBJ1-1; no definite D call. V lost 4 bases and J 7 bases, leaving 10 bases between the germline ends. The CDR3 length is 12 residues. The germline CDR1 and CDR2 sequences are MDHEN and SYDVKM. The CDR3 bases are TGTGCCAGCAGTTCCCTCAGGCTTGAAGCTTTCTTT. Translating gives CASSSLRLEAFF.

The chain has TRBV29-1 and TRBJ1-2; no firm D call. V gave up 2 bases and J gave up 4 bases, with 11 bases separating them. This CDR3 comprises 13 residues. The germline V gene has CDR1 SQVTM and CDR2 ANQGSEA. The CDR3 loop reads CSVEKRLIYGYTF. DNA of the CDR3: TGCAGCGTTGAAAAGAGGCTGATCTATGGCTACACCTTC.

The chain combines TRBV5-1 with TRBJ2-3; 11 nucleotides line up with TRBD2. The germline V gene has CDR1 SGHRS and CDR2 YFSETQ. This CDR3 region has 16 residues. V gave up 4 bases and J gave up 2 bases; unmatched junction bases: 6. The chain's CDR3 is CASSAGLAGLTDTQYF. In DNA, the CDR3 is TGCGCCAGCAGCGCCGGACTAGCGGGCCTCACAGATACGCAGTATTTT.

This rearrangement joins TRBV6-5 to TRBJ1-2; the D is unclear. V gave up 6 bases and J gave up 4 bases, with 3 bases separating them. CDR1 MNHEY and CDR2 SVGAGI come from the germline V gene. The CDR3 is made up of 10 amino acids. The chain's CDR3 is CASRSYGYTF. As DNA, the CDR3 is TGTGCCAGCAGGAGCTATGGCTACACCTTC.

The genes are TRBV4-3 and TRBJ2-5; D remains ambiguous. Germline V CDR1 and CDR2: LGHNA, YSLEER. The CDR3 has 13 amino acids. Trimming removed 0 bases at V and 3 bases at J, with 5 bases between. The CDR3 here is CASSQDFEETQYF. The CDR3 DNA sequence: TGCGCCAGCAGCCAAGATTTCGAAGAGACCCAGTACTTC.

The rearrangement links TRBV5-5 to TRBJ2-2; 10 bases are shared with TRBD2. Germline CDR1 and CDR2: SGHKS and YYEKEE (reference sequence). The V segment lost 0 bases and the J segment 4 bases; nucleotides outside the gene matches: 12. The CDR3 covers 19 residues. The CDR3 is CASSLANGAGGLGTGELFF. Here the CDR3 DNA reads TGTGCCAGCAGCTTGGCCAACGGAGCGGGAGGGCTTGGCACCGGGGAGCTGTTTTTT.

The V gene is TRBV27, the J gene TRBJ1-3; D is unclear. V was shortened by 6 bases and J by 0 bases, with 12 bases between the two germline ends. Per the germline V gene, CDR1 is MNHEY and CDR2 is SMNVEV (reference sequence). This CDR3 contains 15 residues. The CDR3 bases are TGTGCCAGCAGCCCCTCCATGAACTCTGGAAACACCATATATTTT. Its translation is CASSPSMNSGNTIYF.

CDR3 region: CASSLRAGRIGGKAFF. The CDR3 DNA reads as TGTGCCAGCAGCTTGAGGGCCGGGAGGATCGGGGGGAAAGCTTTCTTT. The chain joins TRBV11-1 to TRBJ1-1; perhaps TRBD1 as D (5 bases). The CDR3 runs to 16 residues. V lost 3 bases and J lost 9, with 23 bases in between. The germline gives CDR1 SGHAT, CDR2 FQDESV (reference sequence).

V gene TRBV30 combines with J gene TRBJ2-1; 10 bases map to TRBD2. Germline CDR1 reads GTSNPN; CDR2 reads SVGIG (reference sequence). The CDR3 covers 16 residues. The V gene end was trimmed by 7 bases and the J gene end by 3 bases; junction bases not matched to a gene: 12. This CDR3 is CASPRLSGRYYNEQFF. The CDR3 bases are TGTGCCTCCCCCCGCCTTAGCGGGAGGTACTACAATGAGCAGTTCTTC.

The J gene is TRBJ2-3, the V gene TRBV27, with D possibly matching TRBD1 (5 bases). The length of the CDR3 is 15 residues. V was clipped by 2 bases and J by 2 bases, with 11 bases between them. The germline V gene has CDR1 MNHEY and CDR2 SMNVEV (reference sequence). CDR3 sequence: CASSLGMGHTDTQYF. The CDR3 bases are TGTGCCAGCAGTTTAGGAATGGGGCACACAGATACGCAGTATTTT.

This chain connects TRBV20-1 to TRBJ2-1, with TRBD1 identical over 8 bases. The CDR3 is 11 residues long. J gave up 6 bases and V 5 bases, and 0 bases lay outside the gene matches. CDR1 DFQATT and CDR2 SNEGSKA come from the germline V gene (reference sequence). This CDR3 is CSADRGNEQFF. For the CDR3, the DNA is TGCAGTGCTGACAGGGGCAATGAGCAGTTCTTC.

This clone was found a few times. The DNA of the CDR3 is TGTGCCAGCAGCCAAGACGAGGGGCTTGGGTACACTGAAGCTTTCTTT. Protein sequence: CASSQDEGLGYTEAFF. The chain is built from TRBV4-2 and TRBJ1-1, with D possibly being TRBD1 (5 bases). The V gene lost 0 bases and the J gene lost 3 bases, with 14 bases spanning the gap. CDR3 length: 16 amino acids. CDR1 is LGHNA, CDR2 YNFKEQ, per germline.

The chain links TRBV29-1 to TRBJ2-2; maybe TRBD2 (5 bases). Germline assignment: CDR1 SQVTM and CDR2 ANQGSEA. The CDR3 is 10 amino acids. Trimming cost V 7 bases and J 6 bases, with 6 bases left between them. The CDR3 reads CSARAGELFF. DNA for the CDR3: TGCAGCGCGAGGGCCGGGGAGCTGTTTTTT.

In DNA form, the CDR3 reads TGTGCCAGCAGTTACTCGGAGCTCAATCCGGGAAACACCATATATTTT. Translation: CASSYSELNPGNTIYF. The rearrangement uses TRBV6-5 and TRBJ1-3; D remains unclear. V dropped 0 bases and J dropped 4 bases, with 13 bases sitting between them. Per germline, CDR1 MNHEY and CDR2 SVGAGI. The CDR3 contains 16 residues.

The rearrangement joins TRBV11-2 to TRBJ2-1, with 10 bases fitting TRBD2. CDR1 SGHAT and CDR2 FQNNGV come from the germline V gene. The CDR3 is made up of 15 amino acids. The junction had 6 bases not matched to a gene; V was cut back by 5 bases and J by 5 bases. As DNA, the CDR3 is TGTGCCAGCAGCATTCGGACTAGCGGCCACAATGAGCAGTTCTTC. Its translation: CASSIRTSGHNEQFF.

The V call is TRBV20-1, the J call TRBJ1-1, with D unresolved. The CDR3 runs 12 residues. Trimming took 3 bases from V and 2 from J, leaving 7 bases between them. The germline gives CDR1 DFQATT, CDR2 SNEGSKA (reference sequence). The CDR3 sequence is CSASPVNTEAFF. The CDR3 coding sequence is TGCAGTGCTAGTCCAGTTAACACTGAAGCTTTCTTT.

CDR3 sequence: CAITSDREEGHTEAFF. CDR3 sequence (DNA): TGTGCCATCACTTCGGACAGGGAGGAAGGGCACACTGAAGCTTTCTTT. V usage is TRBV10-3 and J usage is TRBJ1-1; 8 bases fit TRBD1. This CDR3 region has 16 residues. The germline CDR1 and CDR2 sequences are ENHRY and SYGVKD. The trim removed 7 bases at V and 3 bases at J, leaving 13 bases unmatched.

The rearrangement joins TRBV6-6 to TRBJ2-3; TRBD2 matches at 10 bases. Germline CDR1 MNHNY, CDR2 SVGAGI (reference sequence). This CDR3 has 20 amino acids. V shed 6 bases, J shed 2 bases, and the junction held 20 bases outside the gene matches. This CDR3 is CASSRRPTKTSGVITDTQYF. In nucleotides, the CDR3 is TGTGCCAGCAGCCGACGTCCTACAAAAACTAGCGGGGTTATCACAGATACGCAGTATTTT.

The chain employs TRBV14 and TRBJ2-3, with TRBD2 matching 7 bases. CDR3 length equals 14 residues. Trimming took 1 base from V and 7 from J; bases not matched to a gene: 5. CDR1 and CDR2 from the germline V gene are SGHDN and FVKESK. This chain's CDR3 is CASSQGGLPYTQYF. The CDR3, as DNA: TGTGCCAGCAGCCAAGGGGGACTACCCTATACGCAGTATTTT.

The rearrangement joins TRBV5-1 to TRBJ1-2; 10 bases are shared with TRBD1. CDR3 length: 18 residues. The ends lost 4 bases at V and 7 bases at J; junction bases unmatched: 19. Germline CDR1 reads SGHRS; CDR2 reads YFSETQ. For the CDR3, the DNA is TGCGCCAGCAGCGGACCCACCCGGGACAGGGGCCCCGCGGGTGGCTACACCTTC. Its translation is CASSGPTRDRGPAGGYTF. Full variable domain (missing parts from reference TRBV5-1 and TRBJ1-2): KAGVTQTPRYLIKTRGQQVTLSCSPISGHRSVSWYQQTPGQGLQFLFEYFSETQRNKGNFPGRFSGRQFSNSRSEMNVSTLELGDSALYLCASSGPTRDRGPAGGYTFGSGTRLTVV.